This TCR beta chain was retrieved from a study of OX40 agonist ivuxolimab in advanced cancers. CDR1 is ENHRY and CDR2 is SYGVKD in the germline V gene. With 5 bases removed from V and 6 bases from J, the gap between germline ends came to 12 bases. The CDR3 contains 13 residues. This clone has just a few counts. Method: immunoSEQ multiplex PCR; TCRdb's copy keeps in-frame clones and lacks some. The data show some 44,000 clones, over 80% seen once. The chain employs TRBV10-3 and TRBJ2-3; D is uncertain. The sample consisted of CD4+ or CD8+ T cells sorted from blood, taken in a trial of the OX40 agonist ivuxolimab. The clonotype was recovered from an adult with an advanced solid tumor such as melanoma, head and neck, liver or kidney cancer. This CDR3 is CAISRLDADTQYF. Written as DNA, the CDR3 is TGTGCCATCAGTCGATTAGACGCTGATACGCAGTATTTT.